Below, 13 T cell receptor beta chains from the same sample are listed, as sequenced in a study of T cells in Graves' hyperthyroidism and ophthalmopathy. RNA transcripts yielded amplified TCR beta CDR3 regions. Using the HTBI primer set, a first-round RT-PCR was run on the TCR CDR3. TCRdb ran MiXCR on the multiplex PCR reads and lists one entry per CDR3 protein. The table records some 400,000 distinct CDR3 sequences, approximately 13% of them present only once. The sequenced sample was blood. These receptors originate from a man aged 25 to 40 with Graves' hyperthyroidism that later progressed to Graves' ophthalmopathy.

This clonotype has more than one count but fewer than ten. V usage is TRBV11-2 and J usage is TRBJ2-2, with unresolved D. Germline V CDR1 and CDR2: SGHAT, FQNNGV. Trimming removed 3 bases from V and 2 bases from J, with 13 bases in between. The length of the CDR3 is 16 residues. The CDR3 DNA reads as TGTGCCAGCAGCTTTGGCCGGAATTCCAACACCGGGGAGCTGTTTTTT. Residues: CASSFGRNSNTGELFF.

The chain recombines TRBV5-1 with TRBJ2-1; possibly TRBD1 for D (6 bases). The germline V gene has CDR1 SGHRS and CDR2 YFSETQ. Trimming took off 0 bases at V and 6 bases at J, with 13 bases between the two ends. The CDR3 has 15 residues. As DNA, the CDR3 is TGCGCCAGCAGCTTGGTTGTGGGGGCCGGCAATGAGCAGTTCTTC. It encodes CASSLVVGAGNEQFF.

This clonotype has only a few counts. This CDR3 is missing its conserved last phenylalanine or tryptophan, likely due to a read error. The V call is TRBV12-3 or TRBV12-4, the J call TRBJ2-5; tentatively, D is TRBD2 (5 bases). V lost 5 bases, J lost 2 bases, and 12 bases lay in between. This CDR3 has 14 residues. The CDR3 coding sequence is TGTGCCAGCAGTCTCGACTACACTCAAGAGACCCAGTACCTC. As protein: CASSLDYTQETQYL.

This chain uses TRBV5-1 with TRBJ2-2, with unresolved D. V lost 2 bases to trimming and J lost 6 bases, with 8 bases between them. The CDR3 length is 13 residues. The germline gives CDR1 SGHRS, CDR2 YFSETQ. The CDR3 DNA reads TGCGCCAGCAGCTTTAAAGGGCCCGGGGAGCTGTTTTTT. Translation: CASSFKGPGELFF.

This clonotype has a count of ten or more. The chain uses TRBV7-9 and TRBJ1-2; D uncertain. CDR1 is SEHNR, CDR2 FQNEAQ, per germline (reference sequence). The CDR3 is made up of 14 amino acids. V was cut by 1 base and J by 8 bases, with 14 bases left in between. CDR3 coding DNA: TGTGCCAGCAGCTTAGACCTGATGAGTGGCGGCTACACCTTC. As protein: CASSLDLMSGGYTF.

This rearrangement joins TRBV29-1 to TRBJ2-5; D not certain. The germline CDR1 and CDR2 sequences are SQVTM and ANQGSEA. The CDR3 is 13 residues long. V gave up 0 bases and J gave up 7 bases, with 12 bases separating them. The CDR3 sequence: CSVEDTRPGTQYF. DNA of the CDR3: TGCAGCGTTGAAGATACCAGGCCTGGGACCCAGTACTTC.

The V gene is TRBV3-1, the J gene TRBJ2-5; maybe TRBD2 (6 bases). This CDR3 comprises 15 residues. Trimming left V 4 bases short and J 2 bases short, with 14 bases between. Germline-derived CDR1 and CDR2 are LGHDT and YNNKEL (reference sequence). The DNA of the CDR3 is TGTGCCAGCAGCCTGGGCGGGGAATTTCAAGAGACCCAGTACTTC. It specifies CASSLGGEFQETQYF.

This clonotype turned up a few times. This rearrangement joins TRBV30 to TRBJ1-2, with 9 bases aligning to TRBD1. V shed 5 bases, J shed 5 bases, and the junction held 9 bases outside the gene matches. CDR3 size: 14 residues. The germline V gene encodes CDR1 GTSNPN and CDR2 SVGIG (reference sequence). The CDR3 sequence is CAWYGTGSWYGYTF. The CDR3, as DNA: TGTGCCTGGTACGGGACAGGGAGTTGGTATGGCTACACCTTC.

This clonotype has at least ten counts. This sequence joins TRBV12-3 or TRBV12-4 and TRBJ1-6, with TRBD1 matching over 12 bases. This CDR3 contains 18 residues. J gave up 7 bases and V 5 bases, and 12 bases lay outside the gene matches. In DNA form, the CDR3 reads TGTGCCAGCAGTCCCGGGACAGGGGGCTCGGTGATCAATTCACCCCTCCACTTT. It specifies CASSPGTGGSVINSPLHF.

V and J are TRBV28 and TRBJ2-5; the D gene is possibly TRBD1 (5 bases). V lost 2 bases to trimming and J lost 1 base, with 11 bases between them. The CDR3 sequence is 15 residues long. Germline assignment: CDR1 MDHEN and CDR2 SYDVKM. CDR3 residues: CASSLQGGGQETQYF. CDR3 nucleotide sequence: TGTGCCAGCAGTTTACAGGGTGGCGGCCAAGAGACCCAGTACTTC.

This chain joins TRBV18 and TRBJ2-7; D possibly uses TRBD1 or TRBD2 (5 bases each). The CDR3 is 13 amino acids. Trimming removed 6 bases from V and 3 bases from J, with 12 bases in between. Germline V gene sequence: CDR1 KGHSH, CDR2 LQKENI. The CDR3 DNA is TGTGCCAGCTCGCCCGGGGCACACTACGAGCAGTACTTC. It yields the protein CASSPGAHYEQYF.

This clonotype came up a few times. CDR3 sequence (DNA): TGTGCCAGCAGTTTAACGGCCGACAATCAGCCCCAGCATTTT. The encoded protein is CASSLTADNQPQHF. V is TRBV6-4 and J is TRBJ1-5; the D is unclear. From germline, CDR1 is MRHNA and CDR2 SNTAGT. V lost 5 bases and J lost 3, with 11 bases in between. The length of the CDR3 is 14 residues.

There are many counts of this clonotype. The chain carries TRBV7-2 and TRBJ1-5; D is ambiguous. Germline loops: CDR1 SGHTA, CDR2 FQGNSA. The CDR3 spans 14 residues. Trimming took off 5 bases at V and 0 bases at J, with 8 bases between the two ends. DNA for the CDR3: TGTGCCAGCAGCCCGAGTTATAGCAATCAGCCCCAGCATTTT. Translated, it gives CASSPSYSNQPQHF. The whole variable domain, remainder taken from reference TRBV7-2 and TRBJ1-5, is GAGVSQSPSNKVTEKGKDVELRCDPISGHTALYWYRQSLGQGLEFLIYFQGNSAPDKSGLPSDRFSAERTGGSVSTLTIQRTQQEDSAVYLCASSPSYSNQPQHFGDGTRLSIL.